This T cell receptor beta chain was profiled in a study of OX40 agonist ivuxolimab in advanced cancers. Study information: Melanoma, hepatocellular carcinoma, head and neck or renal cell cancer occurred in dose-escalation patients. Three partial responders included one hepatocellular carcinoma patient and two cutaneous melanoma patients. Study observations and caveats: Partial responders receiving 0.1-3.0 mg/kg showed among the lowest clonal expansion.

This table comes from immunoSEQ multiplex PCR, and its TCRdb copy is limited to in-frame clones, with some not included. The table lists about 73,000 clones, 90% of them singletons. Germline V gene lookup returns CDR1 SGDLS and CDR2 YYNGEE. This CDR3 is 15 amino acids long. V was clipped by 0 bases and J by 3 bases; unmatched bases: 4. A word on this clone: What it recognizes is unknown.

The input for sequencing was CD4+ or CD8+ T cells sorted from blood, taken in a trial of the OX40 agonist ivuxolimab. The chain employs TRBV9 and TRBJ2-3, with 7 bases lining up with TRBD2. The clonotype comes from an adult with an advanced solid tumor such as melanoma, head and neck, liver or kidney cancer. DNA of the CDR3: TGTGCCAGCAGCGTAGATGACGGGAGGACAGATACGCAGTATTTT. It is translated as CASSVDDGRTDTQYF.